Listed here are 25 T cell receptor beta chains from one sample, sequenced in a study of CD8 T cells in Susac syndrome (dated by TCRdb to between 2018 and 2020). Receptors were amplified or captured by the immunoSEQ multiplex PCR assay. RNA was extracted using the RNeasy kit, and roughly 0.5 to 1 ug of the RNA was reverse transcribed with random hexamers. TCRdb's own reprocessing of the public reads used fastp at Q25 and MiXCR and kept productive beta chains. A single entry per CDR3 protein holds the most common genes and DNA from its merged rows. The sample profile shows fewer than 200,000 distinct CDR3 sequences; about 95% of them were found once. 0.1% of the sample lies in the top ten. The sequenced sample consisted of CD4+ T cells from PBMCs. All receptors come from a human donor in good health.

J is TRBJ2-1 and V is TRBV20-1, with a tentative D call TRBD2 (5 bases). This CDR3 is 14 amino acids long. Trimming stripped 6 bases from V and 7 bases from J, with 19 bases between. From germline, CDR1 is DFQATT and CDR2 SNEGSKA (reference sequence). CDR3 coding DNA: TGCAGTGCCTCTTCGTGGAGCGGAAAAAATGAGCAGTTCTTC. Translated, it gives CSASSWSGKNEQFF.

Here the CDR3 reads CASSNHEGFHEQYF. The CDR3 coding sequence is TGTGCCAGCAGCAATCACGAAGGGTTCCACGAGCAGTACTTC. The rearrangement links TRBV21-1 to TRBJ2-7. TRBV21-1 is designated a pseudogene. The CDR3 has 14 amino acids.

The chain has TRBV9 and TRBJ2-5, with D uncertain. With 0 bases removed from V and 2 bases from J, the gap between germline ends came to 5 bases. The germline CDR1 and CDR2 sequences are SGDLS and YYNGEE. The CDR3 is 13 residues long. The CDR3 sequence is CASSVGPQETQYF. CDR3 bases: TGTGCCAGCAGCGTAGGGCCTCAAGAGACCCAGTACTTC.

The chain is built from TRBV4-2 and TRBJ1-2; D is possibly TRBD1 (5 bases). The CDR3 contains 13 residues. The V and J ends lost 6 bases and 4 bases respectively, with 12 bases between them. CDR1 and CDR2 (germline): LGHNA, YNFKEQ. The CDR3 reads CASSLRGSYGYTF. CDR3 bases: TGTGCCAGCAGTCTGCGGGGGTCCTATGGCTACACCTTC.

V usage is TRBV20-1 and J usage is TRBJ2-7; 12 nucleotides align to TRBD1. After removal of 2 bases from V and 2 bases from J, the junction contained 10 bases not matched to a gene. Germline assignment: CDR1 DFQATT and CDR2 SNEGSKA (reference sequence). The CDR3 runs 17 residues. CDR3 DNA: TGCAGTGCTAGATCCGCTGCCGGGACAGGGGGCACCTACGAGCAGTACTTC. It yields the protein CSARSAAGTGGTYEQYF.

CDR3 DNA sequence: TGCAGTGTAGCGGGAGGGCCCAATTACGAGCAGTACTTC. Translating gives CSVAGGPNYEQYF. V usage is TRBV20-1 and J usage is TRBJ2-7; 11 nucleotides agree with TRBD2. The CDR3 is 13 amino acids. Losses at the gene ends were 7 bases for V and 4 bases for J; bases not matched to a gene: 6. Looked up from germline, CDR1 is DFQATT and CDR2 is SNEGSKA (reference sequence).

Here the CDR3 DNA reads TGCAGTGCGGGACCGGGACAGGGTTCAGACCACACAGATACGCAGTATTTT. It encodes CSAGPGQGSDHTDTQYF. V is TRBV20-1 and J is TRBJ2-3, with 9 bases lining up with TRBD1. The CDR3 has 17 residues. Germline CDR1 reads DFQATT; CDR2 reads SNEGSKA (reference sequence). Trimming cost V 6 bases and J 2 bases; bases outside gene matches: 15.

This chain links TRBV29-1 with TRBJ2-1; 7 bases fit TRBD2. This CDR3 comprises 13 residues. V gave up 1 base and J gave up 8 bases; unmatched junction bases: 5. Germline assignment: CDR1 SQVTM and CDR2 ANQGSEA. The chain's CDR3 is CSVEGAGVDEQFF. The CDR3 DNA follows: TGCAGCGTTGAAGGGGCGGGAGTCGATGAGCAGTTCTTC.

This chain connects TRBV27 to TRBJ2-7; 7 bases are a match to TRBD1. The CDR3 spans 14 residues. The germline V gene has CDR1 MNHEY and CDR2 SMNVEV (reference sequence). The junction had 7 bases not matched to a gene; V was cut back by 5 bases and J by 3 bases. The DNA of the CDR3 is TGTGCCAGCAGTGTCACAGGGGTGGTCTACGAGCAGTACTTC. Translating it yields CASSVTGVVYEQYF.

The J gene is TRBJ1-2, the V gene TRBV2, with 8 bases fitting TRBD1. Looked up from germline, CDR1 is SNHLY and CDR2 is FYNNEI. The trim removed 6 bases at V and 4 bases at J, leaving 7 bases unmatched. The CDR3 loop spans 14 amino acids. The CDR3 is CASSATGASYGYTF. For the CDR3, the DNA is TGTGCCAGCAGCGCGACAGGGGCGTCCTATGGCTACACCTTC.

The rearrangement uses TRBV7-2 and TRBJ2-1; D call uncertain. V dropped 5 bases and J dropped 4 bases, with 15 bases sitting between them. CDR3 size: 15 residues. Germline CDR1 is SGHTA and CDR2 is FQGNSA. The CDR3, as DNA: TGTGCCAGCAGCCCCTCGGTGGCAAGTTACAATGAGCAGTTCTTC. It specifies CASSPSVASYNEQFF.

This rearrangement joins TRBV29-1 to TRBJ2-5; TRBD2 matches at 14 bases. The CDR3 runs to 14 residues. Per germline, CDR1 SQVTM and CDR2 ANQGSEA. V trimming: 4 bases; J trimming: 7 bases; junction bases outside the gene matches: 5. CDR3 DNA: TGCAGCGTTGTGGGACTAGCGGGAGATGGGACCCAGTACTTC. It is translated as CSVVGLAGDGTQYF.

This chain connects TRBV5-4 to TRBJ2-1, with D perhaps TRBD1 or TRBD2 (6 bases each). This CDR3 is built from 14 residues. Looked up from germline, CDR1 is SGHNT and CDR2 is YYREEE (reference sequence). Trimming stripped 10 bases from V and 2 bases from J, with 16 bases between. The CDR3: CAAGTSGAYNEQFF. CDR3 coding DNA: TGTGCCGCGGGGACTTCAGGGGCCTACAATGAGCAGTTCTTC.

The V call is TRBV7-2, the J call TRBJ2-2, with TRBD2 matching over 11 bases. The germline CDR1 and CDR2 sequences are SGHTA and FQGNSA. J lost 7 bases, V lost 5 bases, and 9 bases had no gene match. The CDR3 is 16 amino acids. CDR3 loop: CASSRQGGLAGGELFF. The CDR3 region has the DNA TGTGCCAGCAGCCGACAGGGAGGACTAGCGGGCGGGGAGCTGTTTTTT.

This chain links TRBV5-1 with TRBJ2-2; the match to TRBD1 covers 7 bases. Germline values: CDR1 SGHRS, CDR2 YFSETQ. Unmatched junction bases numbered 6, after V lost 4 bases and J lost 6 bases. The CDR3 spans 14 residues. CDR3 protein: CASSPTGIAGELFF. CDR3 DNA: TGCGCCAGCAGCCCGACAGGGATCGCCGGGGAGCTGTTTTTT. Full variable domain (outside the CDR3, taken from reference TRBV5-1 and TRBJ2-2): KAGVTQTPRYLIKTRGQQVTLSCSPISGHRSVSWYQQTPGQGLQFLFEYFSETQRNKGNFPGRFSGRQFSNSRSEMNVSTLELGDSALYLCASSPTGIAGELFFGEGSRLTVL.

V gene TRBV20-1 combines with J gene TRBJ2-7; TRBD2 might be the D (7 bases). The V end was cut by 6 bases, the J end by 9 bases, with 21 bases between. Per germline, CDR1 DFQATT and CDR2 SNEGSKA (reference sequence). There are 13 residues in the CDR3. CDR3 residues: CSALEGVAGVQYF. The CDR3 DNA reads as TGCAGTGCGCTGGAGGGGGTGGCGGGAGTGCAGTACTTC.

The chain combines TRBV20-1 with TRBJ1-4, with D unclear. The germline V gene has CDR1 DFQATT and CDR2 SNEGSKA (reference sequence). The V end was cut by 0 bases, the J end by 7 bases, with 15 bases between. The CDR3 loop spans 15 amino acids. The CDR3 spells CSARDETSQLEKLFF. For the CDR3, the DNA is TGCAGTGCTAGAGATGAAACCTCTCAACTTGAAAAACTGTTTTTT.

The DNA of the CDR3 is TGTGCCTGGAGAACCAGGGGGCAAGAGACCCAGTACTTC. Amino acid sequence: CAWRTRGQETQYF. The chain recombines TRBV30 with TRBJ2-5; 7 nucleotides match TRBD1. Germline V gene lookup returns CDR1 GTSNPN and CDR2 SVGIG (reference sequence). CDR3 length: 13 residues. The trim removed 3 bases at V and 2 bases at J, leaving 3 bases unmatched.

This chain links TRBV7-9 with TRBJ1-5; 7 bases fit TRBD1. Germline values: CDR1 SEHNR, CDR2 FQNEAQ (reference sequence). This CDR3 region has 14 residues. J was trimmed by 4 bases and V by 5 bases; bases with no gene match: 5. The CDR3 bases are TGTGCCAGCAGCCCCCTGACAGGGAATCAGCCCCAGCATTTT. Its protein product is CASSPLTGNQPQHF. Supplemented by reference TRBV7-9 and TRBJ1-5, the full variable domain reads DTGVSQNPRHKITKRGQNVTFRCDPISEHNRLYWYRQTLGQGPEFLTYFQNEAQLEKSRLLSDRFSAERPKGSFSTLEIQRTEQGDSAMYLCASSPLTGNQPQHFGDGTRLSIL.

This chain joins TRBV20-1 and TRBJ2-1; a weak D match, TRBD1 (6 bases). The CDR3 covers 12 residues. CDR1 DFQATT and CDR2 SNEGSKA come from the germline V gene (reference sequence). V was shortened by 4 bases and J by 9 bases, with 13 bases between the two germline ends. As DNA, the CDR3 is TGCAGTGCTACCGGGACAAACCCTGAGCAGTTCTTC. Its translation is CSATGTNPEQFF.

The chain links TRBV15 to TRBJ2-5; TRBD2 aligns across 7 bases. From germline, CDR1 is LNHNV and CDR2 YYDKDF (reference sequence). The length of the CDR3 is 14 residues. After removal of 8 bases from V and 6 bases from J, the junction contained 12 bases not matched to a gene. The chain's CDR3 is CATRSSREAKTQYF. The CDR3, as DNA: TGTGCCACCCGGTCCTCCCGGGAGGCAAAGACCCAGTACTTC.

The chain links TRBV6-1 to TRBJ2-2; D ambiguous. Germline CDR1 and CDR2: MNHNS and SASEGT. CDR3 length: 13 residues. Trimming shortened V by 10 bases and J by 4 bases, and 13 bases separated the two germline ends. CDR3 coding DNA: TGTGCCATCCATTCGACGGTCACCGGGGAGCTGTTTTTT. Protein: CAIHSTVTGELFF.

This chain joins TRBV20-1 and TRBJ2-3; D remains unclear. Germline CDR1 is DFQATT and CDR2 is SNEGSKA (reference sequence). Between the trimmed V and J ends, which lost 2 bases and 2 bases, there was a span of 11 bases. The CDR3 extends over 14 amino acids. The CDR3 coding sequence is TGCAGTGCTAGACGGCTAGGCGACACAGATACGCAGTATTTT. Translation: CSARRLGDTDTQYF.

The CDR3 loop is CSVVWERTDTQYF. The CDR3 nucleotides are TGCAGCGTTGTCTGGGAACGCACAGATACGCAGTATTTT. V and J are TRBV29-1 and TRBJ2-3; D remains unclear. The CDR3 covers 13 residues. Germline assignment: CDR1 SQVTM and CDR2 ANQGSEA. V was pared by 4 bases and J by 1 base, with 9 bases between.

This clonotype was detected once. V usage is TRBV7-9 and J usage is TRBJ1-5, with 7 nucleotides matching TRBD1. The germline gives CDR1 SEHNR, CDR2 FQNEAQ (reference sequence). The CDR3 extends over 18 amino acids. With V trimmed by 1 base and J by 0 bases, 9 bases remained unmatched. DNA of the CDR3: TGTGCCAGCAGCTTAGGGACAGGCGGAATCTATAGCAATCAGCCCCAGCATTTT. This sequence encodes CASSLGTGGIYSNQPQHF.